This T cell receptor beta chain was sequenced during a study of T-cell memory formation after mild COVID-19. Study results and limitations: The main location of contracting CD4+ clones was CM and EM, and that of contracting CD8+ clones was EMRA.

Comments on this clonotype: Antigen specificity is unknown.

V gave up 2 bases and J gave up 0 bases; unmatched junction bases: 6. The CDR3 runs 16 residues. CDR1 and CDR2 (germline): SGHRS, YFSETQ. Using its own MiXCR run on the 5' RACE reads, TCRdb lists one record per CDR3 protein. The sample shows just over 300,000 distinct CDR3 sequences, just under 20% of them seen only once. The clonotype was recovered from a man between 18 and 35 years old who had mild COVID-19 (a few samples of this study predate the infection). Cell type and time point are not known. The rearrangement links TRBV5-1 to TRBJ2-3, with 7 bases aligning to TRBD1. The sequenced sample was PBMCs or a T cell subset sorted from them (not recorded which). CDR3 sequence reads: CASSFTGDGSTDTQYF. CDR3 DNA: TGCGCCAGCAGCTTTACAGGGGACGGTAGCACAGATACGCAGTATTTT.